This T cell receptor beta chain was observed in a study of CD4+ T cells in melanoma. This CDR3 is 17 amino acids long. V shed 3 bases and J 0 bases; nucleotides not matched to a gene: 7. CDR1 LNHDA and CDR2 SQIVND come from the germline V gene (reference sequence). Clones were sequenced by immunoSEQ multiplex PCR, and TCRdb holds only the in-frame ones, with some missing. The table has 110,000 to 150,000 clones, about nine tenths seen once. V gene TRBV19 combines with J gene TRBJ2-2; 7 nucleotides match TRBD2. The source is a human donor with melanoma. CDR3 nucleotides: TGTGCCAGTAGTATCGCGGGGGTTTCGGCGAACACCGGGGAGCTGTTTTTT. Residues: CASSIAGVSANTGELFF.